These 22 T cell receptor beta chains came from one sample sequenced in a study of vaccination effects on CD4 cells after COVID-19. Antigens for these TCRs are unknown. After expansion with viral peptide pools in the ViraFEST assay, antigen-specific CD4+ T cells were sequenced. Isolation of CD4+ T cells took place after more than 9 days of culture. The person's infection with SARS-CoV-2, confirmed by PCR, took place between March and December 2020. Data came from immunoSEQ multiplex PCR; TCRdb stores just in-frame clones and leaves some out. The table has about 70,000 clones, more than 65% seen once. The sequences come from CD4+ T cells from PBMCs cultured with HIV peptides, collected before COVID-19 vaccination. Subset given: HIV-1 Nef peptide pool negative control/reference culture. These receptors all come from a human donor who had a prior SARS-CoV-2 infection.

The CDR3 spells CASSEQTGRPYQETQYF. The CDR3 DNA reads as TGTGCCAGCAGTGAACAGACAGGGAGACCGTACCAAGAGACCCAGTACTTC. V is TRBV6-1 and J is TRBJ2-5; 7 bases are a match to TRBD1. Germline-derived CDR1 and CDR2 are MNHNS and SASEGT. This CDR3 spans 17 amino acids. The ends lost 2 bases at V and 0 bases at J; junction bases unmatched: 9.

This rearrangement joins TRBV3-1 (or the pseudogene TRBV3-2) to TRBJ1-2, with 9 positions matching TRBD1. V lost 4 bases, J lost 2 bases, and 8 bases stayed unmatched. CDR3 length: 16 amino acids. The V gene's germline CDR1 is LGHDT and CDR2 YNNKEL (reference sequence). CDR3 residues: CASSPVAGQGNYGYTF. The CDR3 nucleotides read TGTGCCAGCAGCCCAGTGGCGGGACAGGGAAACTATGGCTACACCTTC.

The chain is built from TRBV3-1 (or the pseudogene TRBV3-2) and TRBJ2-1; possibly TRBD1 for D (5 bases). The V end lost 0 bases, the J end lost 12 bases, and 9 bases lay between the germline ends. The CDR3 runs to 12 residues. Germline assignment: CDR1 LGHDT and CDR2 YNNKEL (reference sequence). CDR3 loop: CASSQDSRGQFF. CDR3 nucleotides: TGTGCCAGCAGCCAAGATTCTAGGGGGCAGTTCTTC.

This chain links TRBV7-9 with TRBJ2-3; 9 nucleotides align to TRBD2. Germline V lookup: CDR1 SEHNR, CDR2 FQNEAQ (reference sequence). There are 17 residues in the CDR3. V lost 5 bases to trimming and J lost 5 bases; unmatched junction nucleotides: 14. CDR3 coding DNA: TGTGCCAGCAGCACCTACTTCCTAGCGGGGAGGGGAGATACGCAGTATTTT. Amino acid sequence: CASSTYFLAGRGDTQYF.

The chain couples TRBV2 to TRBJ2-5; D is perhaps TRBD1 or TRBD2 (5 bases each). The V and J ends lost 5 bases and 2 bases respectively, with 9 bases between them. The CDR3 has 13 residues. Per germline, CDR1 SNHLY and CDR2 FYNNEI. The DNA of the CDR3 is TGTGCCAGCAGTATGGGACCACAAGAGACCCAGTACTTC. Amino acid sequence: CASSMGPQETQYF.

This clone was found once. At one end, the junction sequence differs from germline, possibly due to a read error. The chain joins TRBV30 to TRBJ2-2; D not certain. Germline-derived CDR1 and CDR2 are GTSNPN and SVGIG (reference sequence). This CDR3 is 16 amino acids long. The CDR3 sequence: CAWSVLRVRNAGELFF. DNA of the CDR3: TGTGCCTGGAGTGTTCTCCGGGTACGGAACGCCGGGGAGCTGTTTTTT.

The chain carries TRBV30 and TRBJ1-2, with D unresolved. V dropped 3 bases and J dropped 6 bases, with 11 bases sitting between them. The germline V gene encodes CDR1 GTSNPN and CDR2 SVGIG (reference sequence). CDR3 length: 12 amino acids. Here the CDR3 reads CAWRINKDGYTF. As DNA, the CDR3 is TGTGCCTGGAGAATTAACAAGGATGGCTACACCTTC.

The V call is TRBV11-3, the J call TRBJ1-1; 9 bases agree with TRBD1. J gave up 0 bases and V 4 bases, and 3 bases lay outside the gene matches. Germline V gene data show CDR1 as SGHNT and CDR2 as YENEEA. This CDR3 is 15 amino acids long. The CDR3 reads CASSSDRGMNTEAFF. The CDR3 coding sequence is TGTGCCAGCAGCTCGGACAGGGGCATGAACACTGAAGCTTTCTTT.

CDR3 sequence reads: CASSDYRAYYGYTF. The CDR3 DNA sequence: TGTGCCAGCAGCGACTACAGGGCCTACTATGGCTACACCTTC. The V call is TRBV2, the J call TRBJ1-2; D might be TRBD1 (6 bases). CDR1 SNHLY and CDR2 FYNNEI come from the germline V gene. V gave up 6 bases and J gave up 3 bases, with 14 bases separating them. The CDR3 has 14 amino acids.

The V call is TRBV12-3 or TRBV12-4, the J call TRBJ1-2; weak D call: TRBD1 (6 bases). This CDR3 region has 13 residues. The V end was cut by 5 bases, the J end by 8 bases, with 15 bases between. The CDR3 DNA is TGTGCCAGCAGTCCTGGACAGTCTCTGGGCTACACCTTC. Its translation: CASSPGQSLGYTF.

In this sample, this clone turned up a few times. The chain uses TRBV5-6 and TRBJ1-1, with a possible D match to TRBD1 (5 bases). The CDR3 loop spans 15 amino acids. V was trimmed by 0 bases and J by 4 bases, leaving 13 bases between them. In germline, CDR1 is SGHDT, CDR2 YYEEEE. The CDR3 DNA reads TGTGCCAGCAGCTTGGGAAGGGGTTCGGGCACTGAAGCTTTCTTT. Amino acid sequence: CASSLGRGSGTEAFF.

The chain links TRBV5-1 to TRBJ1-2; a possible D gene is TRBD1 (5 bases). The CDR3 is 13 amino acids. Trimming left V 1 base short and J 7 bases short, with 11 bases between. Germline V gene lookup returns CDR1 SGHRS and CDR2 YFSETQ. For the CDR3, the DNA is TGCGCCAGCAGCTTGATAGGGGTCGGTGGCTACACCTTC. Amino acid sequence: CASSLIGVGGYTF.

The table lists this clone with a count of one. The V gene is TRBV5-6, the J gene TRBJ2-7; 10 nucleotides agree with TRBD2. Trimming removed 0 bases from V and 3 bases from J; junction bases left unmatched: 3. Germline V lookup: CDR1 SGHDT, CDR2 YYEEEE. There are 15 residues in the CDR3. The CDR3 DNA follows: TGTGCCAGCAGCTTGGCCCCTAGCGGGAGCTACGAGCAGTACTTC. This translates into CASSLAPSGSYEQYF.

The rearrangement links TRBV6-5 to TRBJ2-3, with 8 bases matching TRBD2. Trimming removed 6 bases from V and 3 bases from J; junction bases left unmatched: 8. The CDR3 has 15 amino acids. Germline V gene lookup returns CDR1 MNHEY and CDR2 SVGAGI. In DNA, the CDR3 is TGTGCCAGCAGCCACTGGGGCGGGGGGACAGATACGCAGTATTTT. Its translation is CASSHWGGGTDTQYF.

The rearrangement uses TRBV11-3 and TRBJ2-7; D unresolved. The CDR3 covers 13 residues. Deletions cut 0 bases from V and 3 bases from J, with 6 bases between. Germline-derived CDR1 and CDR2 are SGHNT and YENEEA. The CDR3 nucleotides read TGTGCCAGCAGCTTAGATCAGAACTACGAGCAGTACTTC. Its protein is CASSLDQNYEQYF.

The chain uses TRBV9 and TRBJ2-1; D remains unclear. This CDR3 spans 13 amino acids. V lost 1 base and J lost 5, with 7 bases in between. Germline values: CDR1 SGDLS, CDR2 YYNGEE. The CDR3 region is CASSVLADNEQFF. As DNA, the CDR3 is TGTGCCAGCAGCGTACTCGCGGACAATGAGCAGTTCTTC.

The gene calls are TRBV9 and TRBJ1-2, with D possibly TRBD1 on 5 matching bases. This CDR3 has 14 residues. V was trimmed by 4 bases and J by 3 bases, leaving 13 bases between them. Germline values: CDR1 SGDLS, CDR2 YYNGEE. Written as DNA, the CDR3 is TGTGCCAGCAGCCCCCCCCCGGGGCACTATGGCTACACCTTC. It encodes CASSPPPGHYGYTF.

The V gene is TRBV5-1, the J gene TRBJ2-7, with 11 bases matching TRBD2. The CDR3 has 15 residues. CDR1 is SGHRS, CDR2 YFSETQ, per germline. The J segment lost 1 base and the V segment lost 5 bases, leaving 5 bases of the junction unmatched. The DNA for the CDR3 is TGCGCCAGCAGTACCGGGACTAGCGGATCCTACGAGCAGTACTTC. It is translated as CASSTGTSGSYEQYF.

The genes are TRBV7-2 and TRBJ1-5; D not certain. CDR3 length: 16 residues. The V end was cut by 2 bases, the J end by 4 bases, with 15 bases between. The V gene's germline CDR1 is SGHTA and CDR2 FQGNSA. The CDR3 reads CASSLSASLRNQPQHF. The CDR3 nucleotides read TGTGCCAGCAGCTTATCCGCCTCACTTAGAAATCAGCCCCAGCATTTT. The full variable domain, in which reference TRBV7-2 and TRBJ1-5 provide the parts outside the CDR3, is GAGVSQSPSNKVTEKGKDVELRCDPISGHTALYWYRQSLGQGLEFLIYFQGNSAPDKSGLPSDRFSAERTGGSVSTLTIQRTQQEDSAVYLCASSLSASLRNQPQHFGDGTRLSIL.

Concerning this clone itself: At one end the junction does not follow the germline gene, possibly because of a read error. V is TRBV28 and J is TRBJ1-2; D remains ambiguous. This CDR3 spans 12 amino acids. In germline, CDR1 is MDHEN, CDR2 SYDVKM. The CDR3 sequence: CASSLDSRNYAF. CDR3 nucleotide sequence: TGTGCCAGCAGTTTAGATTCCAGGAATTACGCCTTC.

The chain uses TRBV5-6 and TRBJ2-2; weak D call: TRBD1 (6 bases). V was clipped by 4 bases and J by 4 bases, with 17 bases between them. CDR1 is SGHDT and CDR2 is YYEEEE in the germline V gene. CDR3 size: 16 residues. The CDR3 DNA sequence: TGTGCCAGCAGCGGCGGACAGCCGCCCCCCACCGGGGAGCTGTTTTTT. This gives the protein CASSGGQPPPTGELFF. The complete variable domain, with remaining parts taken from reference TRBV5-6 and TRBJ2-2, reads DAGVTQSPTHLIKTRGQQVTLRCSPKSGHDTVSWYQQALGQGPQFIFQYYEEEERQRGNFPDRFSGHQFPNYSSELNVNALLLGDSALYLCASSGGQPPPTGELFFGEGSRLTVL.

V usage is TRBV5-1 and J usage is TRBJ2-3; 8 nucleotides align to TRBD1. The length of the CDR3 is 16 residues. In germline, CDR1 is SGHRS, CDR2 YFSETQ. With 3 bases clipped from V and 5 bases from J, the junction kept 11 bases outside the gene matches. In DNA form, the CDR3 reads TGCGCCAGCAGCTCCCAGGTCGGGACAGGTATAGATACGCAGTATTTT. Translating gives CASSSQVGTGIDTQYF.